This TCR beta chain was sequenced for a study of blood T cell repertoires in COVID-19. Study-level information: Donors in the United States, Italy and Spain gave samples during acute or convalescent COVID-19.

The CDR3 runs to 13 residues. Trimming cost V 7 bases and J 2 bases, with 9 bases left between them. Per the germline V gene, CDR1 is SGHAT and CDR2 is FQNNGV. Data came from immunoSEQ multiplex PCR; TCRdb stores just in-frame clones and leaves some out. The sample includes 200,000 to 250,000 clones, around nine tenths of them seen just once. The specimen sequenced was peripheral blood. J is TRBJ2-1 and V is TRBV11-2; D is unresolved. This TCR came from a woman in her sixties or seventies with active or convalescent COVID-19. DNA of the CDR3: TGTGCCAGCATACTCCTACCCTACAATGAGCAGTTCTTC. The encoded protein is CASILLPYNEQFF. Full variable domain (outside the CDR3, taken from reference TRBV11-2 and TRBJ2-1): EAGVAQSPRYKIIEKRQSVAFWCNPISGHATLYWYQQILGQGPKLLIQFQNNGVVDDSQLPKDRFSAERLKGVDSTLKIQPAKLEDSAVYLCASILLPYNEQFFGPGTRLTVL.